A selection of T cell receptor beta chains follows, all from one sample in a study of T-cell memory formation after mild COVID-19. MiXCR, run by TCRdb on the 5' RACE reads, gives a single entry per CDR3 protein. The sample includes about 210,000 distinct CDR3 sequences, roughly a tenth of them seen just once. The specimen was PBMCs or a T cell subset sorted from them (not recorded which). The receptors were sampled from a man between 18 and 35 years old who had mild COVID-19 (a few samples of this study predate the infection). Cell type and time point are not known. Each CDR3 is given with its conserved first and last residue. D genes are given only for firm matches. Rows give clone size only sometimes, using once, few, many, or a class for an expanded clone.

TRBV6-5	many	TRBJ2-3	TRBD2	18	TGTGCCAGCAGTTACTCGGGACTAGCGGGGGGCTGGACAGATACGCAGTATTTT	CASSYSGLAGGWTDTQYF
TRBV5-4	few	TRBJ2-5	.	13	TGTGCCAGCAGCTGGACGGACAGTCAGACCCAGTACTTC	CASSWTDSQTQYF
TRBV4-3	many	TRBJ1-1	TRBD1	17	TGCGCCAGCAGCCAAGCCGCGACAGGGGGATTGAACACTGAAGCTTTCTTT	CASSQAATGGLNTEAFF
TRBV5-6	few	TRBJ1-4	.	14	TGTGCCAGCAGCTCGTGGGCAGGCTATGAAAAACTGTTTTTT	CASSSWAGYEKLFF
TRBV5-1	many	TRBJ1-1	.	13	TGCGCCAGCTCCGCTCAGGTGAACACTGAAGCTTTCTTT	CASSAQVNTEAFF
TRBV27	few	TRBJ1-1	TRBD1	13	TGTGCCAGCAGTCGGGCTGACAGGGCCGCAGCTTTCTTT	CASSRADRAAAFF
TRBV14	.	TRBJ1-6	.	13	TGTGCCAGCAGCTTACAGTTGGATTCACCCCTCCACTTT	CASSLQLDSPLHF
TRBV11-3	few	TRBJ2-2	.	14	TGTGCCAGCAGCCCGGGAGTGAGCACCGGGGAGCTGTTTTTT	CASSPGVSTGELFF
TRBV21-1	.	TRBJ2-3	.	15	TGTGCCAGCAGCAAGGTGGCAGGAGACACAGATACGCAGTATTTT	CASSKVAGDTDTQYF
TRBV5-1	few	TRBJ2-7	.	12	TGCGCCAGCAGCTTGCCGACGGCCGAGCAGTACTTC	CASSLPTAEQYF
TRBV19	few	TRBJ1-5	TRBD1	15	TGTGCCAGTAGTCGGGACAGAAATAGCAATCAGCCCCAGCATTTT	CASSRDRNSNQPQHF
TRBV20-1	.	TRBJ2-3	.	14	TGCAGTGCTAGGGCCGAAGTCAAATCGGATACGCAGTATTTT	CSARAEVKSDTQYF
TRBV5-1	many	TRBJ2-5	.	14	TGCGCCAGCAGCATATCAGGGTACCAAGAGACCCAGTACTTC	CASSISGYQETQYF
TRBV5-1	.	TRBJ1-5	.	15	TGCGCCAGCAGCTTGGGCGCGGGAGGCAATCAGCCCCAGCATTTT	CASSLGAGGNQPQHF
TRBV5-4	.	TRBJ1-2	.	14	TGTGCCAGCAGCCCTCGGGAGGCAGCAAATGGCTACACCTTC	CASSPREAANGYTF
TRBV25-1	.	TRBJ2-7	TRBD1	14	TGTGCCAGCAGTAAGGGGACAGGGCTTAACGAGCAGTACTTC	CASSKGTGLNEQYF
TRBV9	.	TRBJ1-2	.	15	TGTGCCAGCAGCGTAGATCCAGTAGCTATCTATGGCTACACCTTC	CASSVDPVAIYGYTF
TRBV5-1	.	TRBJ2-3	.	14	TGCGCCAGCAGAACGGACTATTTCACAGATACGCAGTATTTT	CASRTDYFTDTQYF
TRBV5-6	.	TRBJ2-1	TRBD2	15	TGTGCCAGCAGGTACGGACTAGATACCTACAATGAGCAGTTCTTC	CASRYGLDTYNEQFF
TRBV21-1	.	TRBJ1-1	.	15	TGTGCCAGCAGCCCAGAGATGTGTGGGGACACTGAAGCTTTCTTT	CASSPEMCGDTEAFF
TRBV29-1	few	TRBJ1-2	TRBD1	14	TGCAGCGTTGGCCGGGACAGACCTAACTATGGCTACACCTTC	CSVGRDRPNYGYTF
TRBV7-9	many	TRBJ2-4	.	11	TGTGCCACCGCGGATGGAAACATTCAGTACTTC	CATADGNIQYF
TRBV2	.	TRBJ2-2	TRBD1	15	TGTGCCAGCAGGGGGGACAGACACGTACCCGGGGAGCTGTTTTTT	CASRGDRHVPGELFF
TRBV29-1	many	TRBJ2-3	TRBD2	12	TGCAGCGTTGAGGTGTCTAGCGGAACGCAGTATTTT	CSVEVSSGTQYF
TRBV20-1	few	TRBJ2-3	TRBD2	16	TGCAGTGCTAGAGGCCAGCGGGGGGGCCTAAGAGATACGCAGTATTTT	CSARGQRGGLRDTQYF
TRBV9	few	TRBJ2-5	TRBD1	14	TGTGCCAGCAGCGTAGAATCAGGGGGCGAGACCCAGTACTTC	CASSVESGGETQYF
TRBV4-3	few	TRBJ2-2	TRBD1	15	TGCGCCAGCAGCCAAGATCACAGGGGATCCGGGGAGCTGTTTTTT	CASSQDHRGSGELFF
TRBV6-2/TRBV6-3	few	TRBJ2-3	TRBD2	17	TGTGCCAGCAGTTTCACTAGCGGGGGAGTGAGCACAGATACGCAGTATTTT	CASSFTSGGVSTDTQYF
TRBV6-5	.	TRBJ2-5	.	14	TGTGCCAGCAGTGTGACGGGTGGAAAAGAGACCCAGTACTTC	CASSVTGGKETQYF
TRBV14	.	TRBJ2-5	.	13	TGTGCCAGCAGCCGAAGGGGACCCGAGACCCAGTACTTC	CASSRRGPETQYF
TRBV4-3	many	TRBJ2-6	.	19	TGCGCCAGCAGCCAAGATTCCGGGCCACGAATCTCTGGGGCCAACGTCCTGACTTTC	CASSQDSGPRISGANVLTF
TRBV5-1	many	TRBJ1-2	.	14	TGCGCCAGCAGCTTGGCCACGGGCCTCTATGGCTACACCTTC	CASSLATGLYGYTF
TRBV4-3	few	TRBJ1-3	.	13	TGCGCCAGCAGCCTTCTGGGGTCGGGCACCATATATTTT	CASSLLGSGTIYF
TRBV9	.	TRBJ2-1	.	14	TGTGCCAGCAGCGTCGGCGTGACCCACAATGAGCAGTTCTTC	CASSVGVTHNEQFF
TRBV7-9	.	TRBJ1-5	.	15	TGTGCCAGCAGCTTAGTGGGTGGTAGCAATCAGCCCCAGCATTTT	CASSLVGGSNQPQHF
TRBV4-1	few	TRBJ2-3	TRBD1	14	TGCGCCAGCAGCCAAGGTCAGGGGGCTTATACGCAGTATTTT	CASSQGQGAYTQYF
TRBV25-1	.	TRBJ2-3	.	13	TGTGCCAGCATGATCACAGGGCCAGATACGCAGTATTTT	CASMITGPDTQYF
TRBV4-1	.	TRBJ1-3	.	15	TGCGCCAGCAGCCAAGATGAACAGACTGGAAACACCATATATTTT	CASSQDEQTGNTIYF
TRBV4-3	.	TRBJ2-2	TRBD1	16	TGCGCCAGCAGCCAATATATGGCAGGGGGCACCGGGGAGCTGTTTTTT	CASSQYMAGGTGELFF